The source of this T cell receptor (beta chain) is a study of persistence of HIV-infected CD4 T cells. Study observations and caveats: CMV- and Gag-responding cells had lower TCRbeta richness than CD3/CD28-responding cells.

Overlapping HIV-1 Gag 15-mer peptides at 0.8 to 1 ug per peptide per mL were used. CD4+ T cells upregulating both CD40 ligand and CD69 were sorted as responding cells. The V end lost 4 bases, the J end lost 4 bases, and 4 bases lay between the germline ends. This CDR3 is 11 amino acids long. Per germline, CDR1 SNHLY and CDR2 FYNNEI. The immunoSEQ assay was version 4, run in survey mode. Each sample used up to 1 ug genomic DNA diluted to around 9.9 ng/uL. Profiling relied on immunoSEQ multiplex PCR, and the TCRdb table lists in-frame clones only, not all of them. The table has nearly 20,000 clones, 65% seen once. Worth noting for this clone: Its antigen is undetermined.

This chain connects TRBV2 to TRBJ1-2; D is unresolved. Material: CD4+ T cells sorted from PBMCs after approximately 20-hour stimulation, obtained from a patient who received antiretroviral therapy. The receptor was derived from an adult woman with HIV who was CMV-seropositive. CDR3 region: CASSVLYGYTF. In DNA form, the CDR3 reads TGTGCCAGCAGTGTTCTCTATGGCTACACCTTC.